Listed below are T cell receptor beta chains from one sample, sequenced in a study of shared clonotypes between healthy human individuals. Profiling relied on immunoSEQ multiplex PCR, and the TCRdb table lists in-frame clones only, not all of them. The table has some 2,500,000 clones, approximately 94% seen once. Sample: naive CD4+ T cells from PBMCs. These receptors were obtained from a man between 18 and 29 years old in good health. Some clones in this sample may be carry-over from other donors' samples. The CDR3 runs from the conserved cysteine through the conserved F or W. The order of the fields is clone size, D gene, V gene, J gene, CDR3 protein, CDR3 DNA. A D gene is named only where the DNA matches it firmly. Size values are once, few and many counts, or a class for expanded clones, and some rows have none.

abundance: -; d_gene: -; v_gene: TRBV9; j_gene: TRBJ2-6; CDR3aa: CASSVIGLSGANVLTF; CDR3nt: TGTGCCAGCAGCGTTATAGGACTCTCTGGGGCCAACGTCCTGACTTTC
abundance: -; d_gene: -; v_gene: TRBV18; j_gene: TRBJ2-1; CDR3aa: CASSPPGDPYNEQFF; CDR3nt: TGTGCCAGCTCACCACCAGGGGACCCCTACAATGAGCAGTTCTTC
abundance: few; d_gene: -; v_gene: TRBV7-9; j_gene: TRBJ2-7; CDR3aa: CASSPRGAESSYEQYF; CDR3nt: TGTGCCAGCAGCCCCAGGGGCGCAGAAAGCTCCTACGAGCAGTACTTC
abundance: -; d_gene: -; v_gene: TRBV15; j_gene: TRBJ1-2; CDR3aa: CATSRDLSYGYTF; CDR3nt: TGTGCCACCAGCAGAGATCTAAGCTATGGCTACACCTTC
abundance: -; d_gene: -; v_gene: TRBV9; j_gene: TRBJ1-1; CDR3aa: CASSSGPMTEAFF; CDR3nt: TGTGCCAGCAGCTCGGGGCCTATGACTGAAGCTTTCTTT
abundance: -; d_gene: -; v_gene: TRBV5-4; j_gene: TRBJ2-7; CDR3aa: CASSSTGPGSYEQYF; CDR3nt: TGTGCCAGCAGTTCTACGGGACCCGGCTCCTACGAGCAGTACTTC
abundance: -; d_gene: TRBD2; v_gene: TRBV5-1; j_gene: TRBJ2-7; CDR3aa: CASSLGGTSGSYEQYF; CDR3nt: TGCGCCAGCAGCTTGGGTGGGACTAGCGGGTCCTACGAGCAGTACTTC
abundance: -; d_gene: TRBD2; v_gene: TRBV7-6; j_gene: TRBJ2-5; CDR3aa: CASSPGSGGETQYF; CDR3nt: TGTGCCAGCAGCCCAGGGAGCGGGGGGGAGACCCAGTACTTC
abundance: -; d_gene: TRBD2; v_gene: TRBV10-3; j_gene: TRBJ2-7; CDR3aa: CAARAGQNSYEQYF; CDR3nt: TGTGCCGCGAGAGCGGGGCAAAACTCCTACGAGCAGTACTTC
abundance: -; d_gene: -; v_gene: TRBV18; j_gene: TRBJ2-7; CDR3aa: CASSPNIRVGPYEQYF; CDR3nt: TGTGCCAGCTCACCAAATATTAGGGTTGGGCCCTACGAGCAGTACTTC
abundance: -; d_gene: TRBD2; v_gene: TRBV9; j_gene: TRBJ2-1; CDR3aa: CASSVDIAGGFREQFF; CDR3nt: TGTGCCAGCAGCGTAGATATAGCGGGAGGGTTCAGGGAGCAGTTCTTC
abundance: -; d_gene: TRBD1; v_gene: TRBV29-1; j_gene: TRBJ2-6; CDR3aa: CSGGPRQGISGANVLTF; CDR3nt: TGCAGCGGTGGTCCACGACAGGGGATATCTGGGGCCAACGTCCTGACTTTC
abundance: few; d_gene: -; v_gene: TRBV11-2; j_gene: TRBJ1-1; CDR3aa: CASSLVGLVNTEAFF; CDR3nt: TGTGCCAGCAGCTTAGTGGGCCTGGTGAACACTGAAGCTTTCTTT
abundance: -; d_gene: -; v_gene: TRBV15; j_gene: TRBJ2-5; CDR3aa: CATSRDLAETQYF; CDR3nt: TGTGCCACCAGCAGAGATCTCGCAGAGACCCAGTACTTC
abundance: -; d_gene: TRBD2; v_gene: TRBV6-1; j_gene: TRBJ2-2; CDR3aa: CASSEAVPGLAGSGNTGELFF; CDR3nt: TGTGCCAGCAGTGAAGCGGTGCCGGGACTAGCGGGTTCCGGCAACACCGGGGAGCTGTTTTTT
abundance: -; d_gene: -; v_gene: TRBV6-1; j_gene: TRBJ2-2; CDR3aa: CASSDGRFGTGELFF; CDR3nt: TGTGCCAGCAGCGATGGTCGGTTTGGCACCGGGGAGCTGTTTTTT
abundance: -; d_gene: -; v_gene: TRBV18; j_gene: TRBJ1-4; CDR3aa: CASSPTSSRGGEKLFF; CDR3nt: TGTGCCAGCTCACCAACTTCCAGCAGGGGAGGTGAAAAACTGTTTTTT
abundance: -; d_gene: TRBD2; v_gene: TRBV11-2; j_gene: TRBJ2-1; CDR3aa: CASRSLRAGGPARGQFF; CDR3nt: TGTGCCAGCAGGTCCCTCAGGGCGGGAGGGCCAGCCCGGGGGCAGTTCTTC
abundance: -; d_gene: -; v_gene: TRBV10-3; j_gene: TRBJ1-2; CDR3aa: CAMSGPNYGYTF; CDR3nt: TGTGCCATGAGTGGCCCTAACTATGGCTACACCTTC
abundance: -; d_gene: TRBD1; v_gene: TRBV11-1; j_gene: TRBJ1-2; CDR3aa: CASSRQTGAYGYTF; CDR3nt: TGTGCCAGCAGCCGTCAGACAGGGGCCTATGGCTACACCTTC
abundance: -; d_gene: TRBD2; v_gene: TRBV5-1; j_gene: TRBJ2-1; CDR3aa: CASSRTSGRSYNEQFF; CDR3nt: TGCGCCAGCAGCAGAACTAGCGGGAGGTCATACAATGAGCAGTTCTTC
abundance: -; d_gene: -; v_gene: TRBV27; j_gene: TRBJ2-7; CDR3aa: CASSQPRNTRASPGEQYF; CDR3nt: TGTGCCAGCAGTCAACCTCGTAACACGAGAGCCTCACCTGGGGAGCAGTACTTC
abundance: once; d_gene: TRBD1; v_gene: TRBV19; j_gene: TRBJ1-5; CDR3aa: CASSIVRDRGRNQPQHF; CDR3nt: TGTGCCAGTAGTATAGTCAGGGACAGGGGAAGGAATCAGCCCCAGCATTTT
abundance: once; d_gene: -; v_gene: TRBV18; j_gene: TRBJ2-7; CDR3aa: CASSPLRDTVSYEQYF; CDR3nt: TGTGCCAGCTCACCTTTACGGGACACCGTCTCCTACGAGCAGTACTTC
abundance: -; d_gene: -; v_gene: TRBV11-2; j_gene: TRBJ2-5; CDR3aa: CASSQSSQPLQETQYF; CDR3nt: TGTGCCAGCAGCCAGTCATCTCAGCCCCTTCAAGAGACCCAGTACTTC
abundance: -; d_gene: TRBD2; v_gene: TRBV5-4; j_gene: TRBJ2-7; CDR3aa: CASSRWGSGSYEQYF; CDR3nt: TGTGCCAGCAGCCGGTGGGGTAGCGGGAGCTACGAGCAGTACTTC
abundance: -; d_gene: -; v_gene: TRBV18; j_gene: TRBJ1-2; CDR3aa: CASSPLAAANYGYTF; CDR3nt: TGTGCCAGCTCACCATTGGCAGCAGCTAACTATGGCTACACCTTC
abundance: -; d_gene: -; v_gene: TRBV4-2; j_gene: TRBJ1-1; CDR3aa: CASSPYTTREAFF; CDR3nt: TGTGCCAGCAGCCCGTACACCACTAGAGAAGCTTTCTTT
abundance: -; d_gene: TRBD2; v_gene: TRBV9; j_gene: TRBJ2-3; CDR3aa: CASSVVGLAQSDTQYF; CDR3nt: TGTGCCAGCAGCGTCGTGGGACTAGCCCAATCAGATACGCAGTATTTT
abundance: -; d_gene: -; v_gene: TRBV9; j_gene: TRBJ1-3; CDR3aa: CASSVGGPPTGNTIYF; CDR3nt: TGTGCCAGCAGCGTAGGAGGGCCCCCGACTGGAAACACCATATATTTT
abundance: -; d_gene: TRBD2; v_gene: TRBV4-3; j_gene: TRBJ2-7; CDR3aa: CASSRGLAGDNEQYF; CDR3nt: TGCGCCAGCAGCCGGGGACTAGCGGGAGACAACGAGCAGTACTTC
abundance: -; d_gene: TRBD1; v_gene: TRBV2; j_gene: TRBJ1-2; CDR3aa: CASSAGTGGKANYGYTF; CDR3nt: TGTGCCAGCAGTGCCGGGACAGGAGGGAAAGCTAACTATGGCTACACCTTC
abundance: -; d_gene: TRBD1; v_gene: TRBV28; j_gene: TRBJ1-2; CDR3aa: CASSSQGESYGYTF; CDR3nt: TGTGCCAGCAGTTCCCAGGGGGAGAGCTATGGCTACACCTTC